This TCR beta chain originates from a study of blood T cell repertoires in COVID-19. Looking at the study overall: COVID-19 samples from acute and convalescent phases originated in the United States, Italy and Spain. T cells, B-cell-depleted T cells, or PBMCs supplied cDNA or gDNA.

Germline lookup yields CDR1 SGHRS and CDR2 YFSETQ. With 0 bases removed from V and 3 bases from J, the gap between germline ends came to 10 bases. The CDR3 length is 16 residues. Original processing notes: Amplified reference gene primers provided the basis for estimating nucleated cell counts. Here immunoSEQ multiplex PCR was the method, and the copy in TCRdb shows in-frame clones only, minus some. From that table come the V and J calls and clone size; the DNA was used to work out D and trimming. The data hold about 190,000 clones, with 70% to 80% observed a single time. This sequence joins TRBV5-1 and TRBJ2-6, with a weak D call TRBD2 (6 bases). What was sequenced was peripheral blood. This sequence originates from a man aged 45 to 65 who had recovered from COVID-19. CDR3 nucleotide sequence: TGCGCCAGCAGCTTGGACGGGGGTGATGGGGCCAACGTCCTGACTTTC. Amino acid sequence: CASSLDGGDGANVLTF. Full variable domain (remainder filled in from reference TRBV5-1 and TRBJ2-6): KAGVTQTPRYLIKTRGQQVTLSCSPISGHRSVSWYQQTPGQGLQFLFEYFSETQRNKGNFPGRFSGRQFSNSRSEMNVSTLELGDSALYLCASSLDGGDGANVLTFGAGSRLTVL.